Listed here is a single TCR beta chain. The antigen remains undetermined. TCRdb fed the reads into MiXCR, producing one record per CDR3 protein. The table shows about 260,000 distinct CDR3 sequences, with roughly 13% occurring only once. Trimming took 7 bases from V and 0 from J, leaving 11 bases between them. Germline V gene data show CDR1 as KGHDR and CDR2 as SFDVKD. The CDR3 consists of 15 residues. This entry is derived from a study of T cell repertoires in cytomegalovirus infection. Across the study: CMV infection together with matching HLA type was indicated by public TCR beta signatures.

Notes on the study in general: In two of eight donors, the top clonotype was HLA-C-restricted CMV-specific.

Sequences were obtained from PBMCs. This sequence originates from a human donor in good health (CMV status not recorded). Some clones in this sample may be carry-over from other donors' samples. The chain couples TRBV24-1 to TRBJ2-2; D possibly uses TRBD1 or TRBD2 (5 bases each). CDR3 DNA sequence: TGTGCCACCAGAGCCGGGACCTCGAACACCGGGGAGCTGTTTTTT. Protein sequence: CATRAGTSNTGELFF.